The 14 T cell receptor beta chains in this list originate from one sample, sequenced in a study of post-analysis software for immune sequencing data. Regarding the study as a whole: Patients carried roughly 5 TRBV segments more frequently than controls did, and TRBV5-6, TRBV5-1 and TRBV20-1 were among them.

Their antigens are not known. Tagging with unique molecular identifiers was a feature of the TCR beta cDNA libraries. TCRdb called the PCR reads again in MiXCR, with one record for every CDR3 protein. The sample yields 380,000 or so distinct CDR3 sequences, approximately 38% seen once. Sequenced: blood. These receptors all come from a girl under 18 with multiple sclerosis.

This clonotype was picked up a small number of times. The V gene is TRBV20-1, the J gene TRBJ1-6; 8 bases line up with TRBD1. The CDR3 is made up of 13 amino acids. CDR1 is DFQATT, CDR2 SNEGSKA, per germline (reference sequence). With 5 bases clipped from V and 12 bases from J, the junction kept 9 bases outside the gene matches. Here the CDR3 reads CSALTGDWEPLHF. CDR3 in DNA: TGCAGTGCTCTGACAGGGGATTGGGAACCCCTCCACTTT.

This clonotype was recorded a few times. This chain uses TRBV5-6 with TRBJ1-1; no definite D call. Germline CDR1 is SGHDT and CDR2 is YYEEEE. V was cut by 1 base and J by 1 base, with 8 bases left in between. The length of the CDR3 is 14 residues. The CDR3 loop is CASSLSDSNTEAFF. DNA for the CDR3: TGTGCCAGCAGCTTGAGTGACTCGAACACTGAAGCTTTCTTT.

A few counts support this clonotype. This chain links TRBV7-9 with TRBJ2-7; the match to TRBD2 covers 9 bases. J was trimmed by 5 bases and V by 5 bases; bases with no gene match: 10. The length of the CDR3 is 15 residues. The germline V gene has CDR1 SEHNR and CDR2 FQNEAQ (reference sequence). The CDR3 sequence is CASSGPGTSRHEQYF. CDR3 nucleotide sequence: TGTGCCAGCAGCGGCCCCGGGACTAGCCGGCACGAGCAGTACTTC.

The chain is built from TRBV6-5 and TRBJ2-3; TRBD2 agrees at 7 bases. Per germline, CDR1 MNHEY and CDR2 SVGAGI. V lost 0 bases to trimming and J lost 1 base; unmatched junction nucleotides: 13. The length of the CDR3 is 19 residues. The CDR3 loop reads CASSYSGTTTLTGTDTQYF. The CDR3 DNA follows: TGTGCCAGCAGTTACTCCGGGACTACCACCCTAACTGGCACAGATACGCAGTATTTT.

This chain connects TRBV4-3 to TRBJ1-2; D might be TRBD1 (5 bases). V was trimmed by 1 base and J by 6 bases, leaving 12 bases between them. This CDR3 region has 14 residues. Germline values: CDR1 LGHNA, CDR2 YSLEER. For the CDR3, the DNA is TGCGCCAGCAGCCAAGGGGGGATGGAGGATGGCTACACCTTC. The encoded protein is CASSQGGMEDGYTF.

The genes are TRBV25-1 and TRBJ1-1, with 7 bases aligning to TRBD1. Germline CDR1 is MGHDK and CDR2 is SYGVNS. The CDR3 runs 16 residues. V gave up 4 bases and J gave up 1 base; unmatched junction bases: 9. The CDR3 DNA is TGTGCCAGCAGTGCCCTCCCGACAGGGAAGAACACTGAAGCTTTCTTT. Translating gives CASSALPTGKNTEAFF. The full variable domain, in which reference TRBV25-1 and TRBJ1-1 provide the parts outside the CDR3, is EADIYQTPRYLVIGTGKKITLECSQTMGHDKMYWYQQDPGMELHLIHYSYGVNSTEKGDLSSESTVSRIRTEHFPLTLESARPSHTSQYLCASSALPTGKNTEAFFGQGTRLTVV.

Details on this clonotype: This may be a read error, as it is one base from a much larger clone. The chain has TRBV12-3 or TRBV12-4 and TRBJ2-7, with D maybe TRBD1 (5 bases). There are 13 residues in the CDR3. The V and J ends lost 6 bases and 3 bases respectively, with 12 bases between them. CDR3 nucleotide sequence: TGTGCCAGCAGGCCAGACAGCTTCTACGAGCAGTACTTC. It translates to CASRPDSFYEQYF.

This clonotype has just a few counts. This sequence joins TRBV6-2 or TRBV6-3 and TRBJ1-6; 7 nucleotides align to TRBD1. Looked up from germline, CDR1 is MNHEY and CDR2 is SVGEGT. This CDR3 has 14 residues. V gave up 7 bases and J gave up 8 bases; unmatched junction bases: 8. CDR3 loop: CASNSGTDYSPLHF. CDR3 in DNA: TGTGCCAGCAATTCCGGGACAGATTATTCACCCCTCCACTTT.

This clonotype occurred a few times. The chain recombines TRBV6-5 with TRBJ2-1; no reliable D call. Germline V gene data show CDR1 as MNHEY and CDR2 as SVGAGI. The V end was cut by 6 bases, the J end by 2 bases, with 20 bases between. The CDR3 covers 17 residues. CDR3 nucleotide sequence: TGTGCCAGCAGCCGAAACCAAGCCGAAGGCCCCTACAATGAGCAGTTCTTC. Translating gives CASSRNQAEGPYNEQFF.

This clonotype was detected a few times. The gene calls are TRBV7-2 and TRBJ2-3; 8 nucleotides match TRBD2. Per the germline V gene, CDR1 is SGHTA and CDR2 is FQGNSA. The CDR3 loop spans 14 amino acids. The V gene end was trimmed by 5 bases and the J gene end by 5 bases; junction bases not matched to a gene: 6. CDR3 sequence: CASSPTGGRDTQYF. For the CDR3, the DNA is TGTGCCAGCAGCCCGACGGGGGGGCGAGATACGCAGTATTTT.

This clonotype is labeled as medium-sized. CDR3 sequence: CASRLGPGGEAFF. DNA of the CDR3: TGTGCCAGCAGGTTAGGACCGGGAGGGGAGGCTTTCTTT. This sequence joins TRBV5-6 and TRBJ1-1; TRBD1 is a possible D gene (5 bases). V was trimmed by 5 bases and J by 11 bases, leaving 19 bases between them. The CDR3 extends over 13 amino acids. Germline values: CDR1 SGHDT, CDR2 YYEEEE.

This chain links TRBV7-9 with TRBJ1-2; tentatively, D is TRBD1 (5 bases). The ends were cut back, 0 bases at V and 7 bases at J, with 24 bases in the middle. This CDR3 is 18 amino acids long. Germline lookup yields CDR1 SEHNR and CDR2 FQNEAQ (reference sequence). CDR3 DNA: TGTGCCAGCAGCTTAGCGCTTCTTAACCGGGACCCAAAGAGTGGCTACACCTTC. Translation: CASSLALLNRDPKSGYTF. The complete variable domain, with remaining parts taken from reference TRBV7-9 and TRBJ1-2, reads DTGVSQNPRHKITKRGQNVTFRCDPISEHNRLYWYRQTLGQGPEFLTYFQNEAQLEKSRLLSDRFSAERPKGSFSTLEIQRTEQGDSAMYLCASSLALLNRDPKSGYTFGSGTRLTVV.

This rearrangement joins TRBV4-1 to TRBJ1-2, with D unresolved. Germline V gives CDR1 MGHRA, CDR2 YSYEKL. V was trimmed by 4 bases and J by 6 bases, leaving 24 bases between them. CDR3 length: 17 residues. The DNA for the CDR3 is TGCGCCAGCAGCCGCCCACCAGTTTTTGGAACCCAAAATGGCTACACCTTC. Translated: CASSRPPVFGTQNGYTF.

The chain has TRBV7-9 and TRBJ2-7; 9 bases map to TRBD2. The J segment lost 3 bases and the V segment lost 5 bases, leaving 8 bases of the junction unmatched. Germline loops: CDR1 SEHNR, CDR2 FQNEAQ (reference sequence). This CDR3 comprises 15 residues. As DNA, the CDR3 is TGTGCCAGCAGCGACTCCGGGACTAGCAACTACGAGCAGTACTTC. Amino acid sequence: CASSDSGTSNYEQYF.